This T cell receptor beta chain was sequenced for a study of T cells in Graves' hyperthyroidism and ophthalmopathy. General study points: Patients with ophthalmopathy were separated from those with stable hyperthyroidism by a 13 V-J model.

A remark on this clonotype: What it binds is unknown.

The CDR3 consists of 15 residues. The V gene lost 3 bases and the J gene lost 5 bases, with 16 bases spanning the gap. Amplification targeted TCR beta CDR3 regions from RNA transcripts. A first-round RT-PCR of the TCR CDR3 used the HTBI primer set. TCRdb itself ran the multiplex PCR reads through MiXCR, one entry per CDR3 protein. The sample yields approximately 620,000 distinct CDR3 sequences, approximately 15% seen once. V usage is TRBV12-3 or TRBV12-4 and J usage is TRBJ2-5; maybe TRBD1 (6 bases). Material: blood. The sequence derives from a woman in her thirties or forties with Graves' ophthalmopathy. The chain's CDR3 is CASSFGTSRVETQYF. CDR3 in DNA: TGTGCCAGCAGTTTCGGGACAAGTCGAGTGGAGACCCAGTACTTC.